This TCR beta chain was observed in a study of blood T cell repertoires in COVID-19. At the level of the study: PBMCs, B-cell-depleted T cells, or T cells provided the cDNA or gDNA that made up the material.

Per germline, CDR1 GTSNPN and CDR2 SVGIG (reference sequence). The CDR3 has 19 amino acids. The V gene end was trimmed by 1 base and the J gene end by 5 bases; junction bases not matched to a gene: 14. Original handling: Cell counts per sample came from amplifying reference gene primers. This table comes from immunoSEQ multiplex PCR, and its TCRdb copy is limited to in-frame clones, with some not included. For V, J and clone size, that table is used; D and trimming come from the DNA. The sample has around 150,000 clones, more than 75% seen once. The rearrangement joins TRBV30 to TRBJ2-2; 12 bases line up with TRBD2. Input material: peripheral blood. The sequence derives from a young man with acute or convalescent COVID-19. In nucleotides, the CDR3 is TGTGCCTGGAGTGGGGGCCTGACTAGCGGGAGAGGTCAAACCGGGGAGCTGTTTTTT. It encodes CAWSGGLTSGRGQTGELFF.